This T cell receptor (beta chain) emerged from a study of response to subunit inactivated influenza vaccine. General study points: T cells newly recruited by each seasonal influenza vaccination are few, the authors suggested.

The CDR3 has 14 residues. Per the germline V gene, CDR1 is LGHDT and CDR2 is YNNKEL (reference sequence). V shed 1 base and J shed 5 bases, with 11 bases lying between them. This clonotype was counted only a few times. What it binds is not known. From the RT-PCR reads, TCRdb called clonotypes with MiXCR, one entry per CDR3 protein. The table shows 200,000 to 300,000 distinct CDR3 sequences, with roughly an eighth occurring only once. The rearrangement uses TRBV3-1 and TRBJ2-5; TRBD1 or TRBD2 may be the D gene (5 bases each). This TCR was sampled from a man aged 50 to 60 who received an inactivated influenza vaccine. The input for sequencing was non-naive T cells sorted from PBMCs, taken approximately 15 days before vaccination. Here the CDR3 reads CASSQAGEGETQYF. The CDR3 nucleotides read TGTGCCAGCAGCCAAGCTGGAGAGGGGGAGACCCAGTACTTC.